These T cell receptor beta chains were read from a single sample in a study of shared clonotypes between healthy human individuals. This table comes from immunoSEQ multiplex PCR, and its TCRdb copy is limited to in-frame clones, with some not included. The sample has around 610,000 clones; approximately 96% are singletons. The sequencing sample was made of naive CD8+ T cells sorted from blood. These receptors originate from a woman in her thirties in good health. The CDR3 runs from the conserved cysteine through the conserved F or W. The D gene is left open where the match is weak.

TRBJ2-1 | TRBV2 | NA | CASTEAGVWNEQFF
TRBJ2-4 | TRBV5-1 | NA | CASSLAGGLAKNIQYF
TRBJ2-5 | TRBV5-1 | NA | CASSFYTGSETQYF
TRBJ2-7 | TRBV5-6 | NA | CASSAGDYSYEQYF
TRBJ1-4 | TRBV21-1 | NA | CASSKSGETNEKLFF
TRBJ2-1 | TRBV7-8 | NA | CASSSTLRGFYNEQFF
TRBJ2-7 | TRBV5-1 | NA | CASSLELGISYEQYF
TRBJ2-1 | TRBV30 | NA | CAWSVAAPYNEQFF
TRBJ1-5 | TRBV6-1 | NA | CASSGGGPQHF
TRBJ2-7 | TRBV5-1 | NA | CASSPGRGRFVYEQYF
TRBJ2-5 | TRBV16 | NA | CASSQSLDQETQYF
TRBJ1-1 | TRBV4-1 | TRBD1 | CASSQNRDSSTEAFF
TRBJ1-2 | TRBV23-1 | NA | CARVSGARFNYGYTF
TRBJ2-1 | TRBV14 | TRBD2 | CASSLWASGDNEQFF
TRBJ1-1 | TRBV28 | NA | CASSLTTGWNTEAFF
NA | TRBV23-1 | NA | CASSQSAGCEQYF
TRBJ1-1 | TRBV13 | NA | CASSLGRGTEAFF
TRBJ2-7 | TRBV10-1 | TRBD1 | CASSSGTEAYEQYF
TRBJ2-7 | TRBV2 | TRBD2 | CASSGGAGGSSYEQYF
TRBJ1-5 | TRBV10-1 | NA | CASSENRGFGQPQHF
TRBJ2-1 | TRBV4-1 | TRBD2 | CASSQEGTSGRAVHNEQFF
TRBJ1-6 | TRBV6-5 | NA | CASSYGGLDSPLHF
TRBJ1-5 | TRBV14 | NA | CASSQVGFCNQPQHF
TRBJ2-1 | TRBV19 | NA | CASTNGVALTNEQFF